The 5 T cell receptor beta chains below were found in one sample sequenced in a study of blood T cells in healthy people across ages. Alongside a J-beta primer mix, a sample-barcoded 5' primer served in a second PCR lasting about 6 to 11 cycles. TCRdb itself ran the 5' RACE reads through MiXCR, one entry per CDR3 protein. Of fewer than 900,000 distinct CDR3 sequences listed, more than 40% are singletons. Sequencing used blood. These receptors were collected from a woman in her sixties in good health.

This clonotype appeared many times. The chain has TRBV7-3 and TRBJ2-6; D not resolved. Germline CDR1 and CDR2: SGHTA and FQGTGA. CDR3 length: 15 residues. The germline V and J ends were trimmed by 6 bases and 0 bases, with 9 bases remaining between them. DNA for the CDR3: TGTGCCAGCAGTATTGGGGACTCTGGGGCCAACGTCCTGACTTTC. Its protein is CASSIGDSGANVLTF.

The chain employs TRBV5-1 and TRBJ2-1, with TRBD2 identical over 10 bases. Germline V gene sequence: CDR1 SGHRS, CDR2 YFSETQ. The J segment lost 8 bases and the V segment lost 5 bases, leaving 13 bases of the junction unmatched. The length of the CDR3 is 16 residues. The chain's CDR3 is CASRSLPSGGAHEQFF. The CDR3 bases are TGCGCCAGCAGGTCCCTTCCCAGCGGGGGGGCCCATGAGCAGTTCTTC.

This clonotype was observed a handful of times. The chain is built from TRBV18 and TRBJ2-7; D gene ambiguous. This CDR3 comprises 15 residues. Germline V CDR1 and CDR2: KGHSH, LQKENI. V was cut by 0 bases and J by 2 bases, with 11 bases left in between. In DNA, the CDR3 is TGTGCCAGCTCACCACCGTTGGGCGTAGCCTACGAGCAGTACTTC. Amino acids: CASSPPLGVAYEQYF.

The chain recombines TRBV20-1 with TRBJ1-5; tentatively, D is TRBD1 (5 bases). Germline lookup yields CDR1 DFQATT and CDR2 SNEGSKA (reference sequence). The CDR3 sequence is 13 residues long. Trimming shortened V by 4 bases and J by 3 bases, and 10 bases separated the two germline ends. The CDR3 protein is CSANQGYNQPQHF. The CDR3 DNA reads TGCAGTGCTAATCAGGGATACAATCAGCCCCAGCATTTT.

The CDR3 is CASSPRYTGYEQYF. The CDR3 nucleotides are TGTGCCAGCAGCCCCCGGTATACGGGCTACGAGCAGTACTTC. This chain connects TRBV27 to TRBJ2-7; D unresolved. Germline CDR1 is MNHEY and CDR2 is SMNVEV (reference sequence). Trimming cost V 6 bases and J 3 bases, with 15 bases left between them. The CDR3 totals 14 residues.